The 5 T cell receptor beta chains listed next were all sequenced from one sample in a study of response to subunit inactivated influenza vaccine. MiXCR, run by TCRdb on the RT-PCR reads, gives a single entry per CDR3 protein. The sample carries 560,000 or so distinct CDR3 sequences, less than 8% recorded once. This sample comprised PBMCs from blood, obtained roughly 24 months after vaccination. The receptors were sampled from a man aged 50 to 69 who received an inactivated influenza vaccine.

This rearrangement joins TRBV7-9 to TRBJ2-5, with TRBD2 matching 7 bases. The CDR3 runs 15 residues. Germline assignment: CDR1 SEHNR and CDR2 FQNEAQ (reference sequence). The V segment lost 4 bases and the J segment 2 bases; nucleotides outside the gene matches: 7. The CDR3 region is CASSSPGGSQETQYF. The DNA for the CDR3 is TGTGCCAGCAGCTCGCCCGGGGGGTCACAAGAGACCCAGTACTTC.

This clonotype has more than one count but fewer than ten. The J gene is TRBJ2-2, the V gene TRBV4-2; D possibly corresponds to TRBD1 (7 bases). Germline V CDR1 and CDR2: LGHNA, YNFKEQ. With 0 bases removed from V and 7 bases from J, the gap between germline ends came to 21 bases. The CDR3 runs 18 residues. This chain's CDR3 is CASSQERQQGRYGGELFF. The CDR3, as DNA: TGTGCCAGCAGCCAAGAGAGGCAACAGGGGAGGTATGGCGGGGAGCTGTTTTTT.

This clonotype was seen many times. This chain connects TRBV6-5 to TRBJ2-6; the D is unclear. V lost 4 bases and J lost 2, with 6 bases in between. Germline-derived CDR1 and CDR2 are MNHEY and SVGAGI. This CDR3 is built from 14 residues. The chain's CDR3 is CASSSYAGANVLTF. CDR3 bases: TGTGCCAGCAGTTCATACGCTGGGGCCAACGTCCTGACTTTC.

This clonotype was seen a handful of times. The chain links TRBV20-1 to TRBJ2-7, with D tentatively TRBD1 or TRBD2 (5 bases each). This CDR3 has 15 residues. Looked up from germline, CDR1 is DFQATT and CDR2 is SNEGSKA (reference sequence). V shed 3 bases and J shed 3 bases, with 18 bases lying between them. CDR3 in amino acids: CSASGDQVSRYEQYF. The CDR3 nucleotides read TGCAGTGCTAGTGGGGACCAGGTCAGTCGCTACGAGCAGTACTTC.

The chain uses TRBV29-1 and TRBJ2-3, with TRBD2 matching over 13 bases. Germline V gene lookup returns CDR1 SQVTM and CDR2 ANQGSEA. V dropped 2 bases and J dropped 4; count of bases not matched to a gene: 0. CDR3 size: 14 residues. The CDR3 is CSVETSGGADTQYF. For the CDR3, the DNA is TGCAGCGTTGAAACTAGCGGGGGGGCAGATACGCAGTATTTT.